The 21 T cell receptor beta chains listed next were all sequenced from one sample in a study of blood T cell repertoires in COVID-19. Method: immunoSEQ multiplex PCR; TCRdb's copy keeps in-frame clones and lacks some. This table has more than 300,000 clones, around 83% appearing once. The sequencing sample was made of peripheral blood. These receptors were collected from a woman in her 50s with acute or convalescent COVID-19.

As to this clone: The same CDR3 also results from other DNA sequences found in this sample. The rearrangement joins TRBV10-3 to TRBJ1-1; TRBD1 matches at 7 bases. Germline V CDR1 and CDR2: ENHRY, SYGVKD. This CDR3 spans 13 amino acids. Losses at the gene ends were 0 bases for V and 7 bases for J; bases not matched to a gene: 2. CDR3: CAISESGDSEAFF. The DNA of the CDR3 is TGTGCCATCAGTGAGTCAGGGGACAGTGAAGCTTTCTTT.

This clone occurred once. The J gene is TRBJ2-7, the V gene TRBV6-5; D may be TRBD1 (6 bases). V was trimmed by 8 bases and J by 0 bases, leaving 17 bases between them. The germline V gene has CDR1 MNHEY and CDR2 SVGAGI. The CDR3 has 15 amino acids. CDR3 sequence (DNA): TGTGCCAGCTCATACCCAGGGGCCAGCTCCTACGAGCAGTACGTC. Translating gives CASSYPGASSYEQYV.

J is TRBJ2-1 and V is TRBV5-1, with a weak D call TRBD1 (6 bases). CDR1 and CDR2 from the germline V gene are SGHRS and YFSETQ. V shed 4 bases and J shed 1 base, with 9 bases lying between them. This CDR3 comprises 14 residues. As DNA, the CDR3 is TGCGCCAGCAGCCCGGACAGTTCCTACAATGAGCAGTTCTTC. Translated, it gives CASSPDSSYNEQFF.

J is TRBJ2-1 and V is TRBV2; TRBD2 matches at 12 bases. The CDR3 has 16 residues. CDR1 SNHLY and CDR2 FYNNEI come from the germline V gene. J lost 5 bases, V lost 7 bases, and 9 bases had no gene match. In DNA, the CDR3 is TGTGCCAGCACCCTAGCGGGGGGGACGGTCGACAATGAGCAGTTCTTC. Amino acid sequence: CASTLAGGTVDNEQFF.

CDR3 DNA sequence: TGTGCCAGTAGTAGAGGGACAGGAACAAAAGAGACCCAGTACTTC. Translated, it gives CASSRGTGTKETQYF. The chain combines TRBV19 with TRBJ2-5; the match to TRBD1 covers 8 bases. Losses at the gene ends were 4 bases for V and 3 bases for J; bases not matched to a gene: 7. The germline V gene has CDR1 LNHDA and CDR2 SQIVND (reference sequence). The length of the CDR3 is 15 residues.

V is TRBV5-5 and J is TRBJ1-1; 7 bases line up with TRBD1. In germline, CDR1 is SGHKS, CDR2 YYEKEE (reference sequence). With 2 bases clipped from V and 6 bases from J, the junction kept 13 bases outside the gene matches. CDR3 length: 16 residues. This CDR3 reads CASSLRPTGSNAEAFF. The CDR3 region has the DNA TGTGCCAGCAGCTTACGACCGACAGGGAGTAACGCTGAAGCTTTCTTT. Full variable domain (missing parts from reference TRBV5-5 and TRBJ1-1): DAGVTQSPTHLIKTRGQQVTLRCSPISGHKSVSWYQQVLGQGPQFIFQYYEKEERGRGNFPDRFSARQFPNYSSELNVNALLLGDSALYLCASSLRPTGSNAEAFFGQGTRLTVV.

The chain is built from TRBV7-2 and TRBJ2-5; the match to TRBD2 covers 9 bases. CDR3 size: 16 residues. Germline CDR1 reads SGHTA; CDR2 reads FQGNSA. After removal of 1 base from V and 7 bases from J, the junction contained 10 bases not matched to a gene. The CDR3 coding sequence is TGTGCCAGCAGCTTAGAGGTCGGCGGGAGGGCCCGGACCCAGTACTTC. As protein: CASSLEVGGRARTQYF.

The V gene is TRBV6-2 or TRBV6-3, the J gene TRBJ2-7; 8 nucleotides agree with TRBD2. Per the germline V gene, CDR1 is MNHEY and CDR2 is SVGEGT. The V and J ends lost 5 bases and 7 bases, in that order; junction bases with no gene match: 16. This CDR3 is 16 amino acids long. CDR3 in amino acids: CASSPLSGGPVREQYF. The CDR3 DNA sequence: TGTGCCAGCAGTCCCCTTTCGGGAGGGCCTGTACGGGAGCAGTACTTC.

This clone was detected once. J is TRBJ1-6 and V is TRBV30; possibly TRBD1 for D (6 bases). Trimming took 4 bases from V and 8 from J, leaving 15 bases between them. The CDR3 length is 14 residues. Germline CDR1 reads GTSNPN; CDR2 reads SVGIG (reference sequence). For the CDR3, the DNA is TGTGCCTGGAACGTATGGGCAGGGGATTCACCCCTCCACTTT. It translates to CAWNVWAGDSPLHF.

The sample holds one count of this clone. This chain joins TRBV9 and TRBJ2-5; a weak D match, TRBD2 (6 bases). The germline V gene has CDR1 SGDLS and CDR2 YYNGEE. This CDR3 has 13 amino acids. V lost 4 bases to trimming and J lost 4 bases, with 11 bases between them. CDR3 nucleotide sequence: TGTGCCAGCAGCCTTAGCGGAGCAGAGACCCAGTACTTC. This codes for CASSLSGAETQYF.

This chain connects TRBV25-1 to TRBJ1-1; TRBD1 matches 7 bases. CDR1 and CDR2 (germline): MGHDK, SYGVNS. Losses at the gene ends were 8 bases for V and 8 bases for J; bases not matched to a gene: 5. The length of the CDR3 is 11 residues. CDR3 loop: CASDPGQEAFF. CDR3 in DNA: TGTGCCAGCGATCCGGGACAGGAAGCTTTCTTT.

The rearrangement joins TRBV7-2 to TRBJ1-5; D call uncertain. Germline V gene lookup returns CDR1 SGHTA and CDR2 FQGNSA. Trimming cost V 1 base and J 7 bases, with 11 bases left between them. The CDR3 spans 14 residues. In DNA, the CDR3 is TGTGCCAGCAGCTTAGGTGGAGGTGGCCAGCCCCAGCATTTT. As protein: CASSLGGGGQPQHF.

The gene calls are TRBV3-1 (or the pseudogene TRBV3-2) and TRBJ1-1; 8 positions agree with TRBD1. Germline trimming cut 0 bases from V and 11 bases from J; bases unmatched to any gene: 8. The CDR3 runs to 14 residues. CDR1 is LGHDT, CDR2 YNNKEL, per germline (reference sequence). The CDR3 DNA sequence: TGTGCCAGCAGCCAAGATACGACAGGGGCTGGGGCTTTCTTT. Translating it yields CASSQDTTGAGAFF.

V gene TRBV19 combines with J gene TRBJ2-6; TRBD1 aligns across 9 bases. The ends lost 4 bases at V and 2 bases at J; junction bases unmatched: 6. In germline, CDR1 is LNHDA, CDR2 SQIVND (reference sequence). This CDR3 contains 17 residues. CDR3 sequence reads: CASSTEQGAPGANVLTF. CDR3 DNA sequence: TGTGCCAGTAGTACCGAACAGGGGGCGCCTGGGGCCAACGTCCTGACTTTC.

The chain uses TRBV7-9 and TRBJ1-5, with 7 nucleotides matching TRBD1. The CDR3 runs to 16 residues. Germline CDR1 SEHNR, CDR2 FQNEAQ (reference sequence). The V and J ends lost 5 bases and 0 bases, in that order; junction bases with no gene match: 7. The CDR3 DNA reads TGTGCCAGCAGCCGAGGACAGGCTGATAGCAATCAGCCCCAGCATTTT. This encodes CASSRGQADSNQPQHF. Using reference TRBV7-9 and TRBJ1-5 for the parts outside the CDR3, the full variable domain is DTGVSQNPRHKITKRGQNVTFRCDPISEHNRLYWYRQTLGQGPEFLTYFQNEAQLEKSRLLSDRFSAERPKGSFSTLEIQRTEQGDSAMYLCASSRGQADSNQPQHFGDGTRLSIL.

In its sample, this clone was seen once. This chain joins TRBV30 and TRBJ1-4; 7 bases are a match to TRBD1. This CDR3 comprises 13 residues. V was pared by 0 bases and J by 10 bases, with 5 bases of the junction left unmatched. In germline, CDR1 is GTSNPN, CDR2 SVGIG (reference sequence). CDR3 in amino acids: CAWSVQGQRKLFF. In DNA form, the CDR3 reads TGTGCCTGGAGTGTACAGGGACAGAGAAAACTGTTTTTT.

This chain joins TRBV18 and TRBJ2-3, with a possible D match to TRBD2 (5 bases). The CDR3 has 15 residues. V shed 0 bases and J shed 3 bases, with 10 bases lying between them. Germline V gene data show CDR1 as KGHSH and CDR2 as LQKENI. CDR3: CASSPPRDLTDTQYF. The DNA of the CDR3 is TGTGCCAGCTCACCACCTCGGGATTTGACAGATACGCAGTATTTT.

This clone was seen just once. The rearrangement links TRBV30 to TRBJ1-2, with TRBD1 matching 9 bases. The CDR3 contains 15 residues. The germline CDR1 and CDR2 sequences are GTSNPN and SVGIG (reference sequence). J gave up 4 bases and V 1 base, and 7 bases lay outside the gene matches. The CDR3 is CAWSAGTGTLYGYTF. DNA of the CDR3: TGTGCCTGGAGTGCCGGGACAGGGACTCTCTATGGCTACACCTTC.

The chain has TRBV7-2 and TRBJ2-5; 11 bases map to TRBD2. CDR1 and CDR2 (germline): SGHTA, FQGNSA. The CDR3 consists of 16 residues. Unmatched junction bases numbered 7, after V lost 1 base and J lost 6 bases. The CDR3 DNA is TGTGCCAGCAGCTTAGAACGACTAGCGGGATATCAGACCCAGTACTTC. Translated, it gives CASSLERLAGYQTQYF. Full variable domain (rest looked up from reference TRBV7-2 and TRBJ2-5): GAGVSQSPSNKVTEKGKDVELRCDPISGHTALYWYRQSLGQGLEFLIYFQGNSAPDKSGLPSDRFSAERTGGSVSTLTIQRTQQEDSAVYLCASSLERLAGYQTQYFGPGTRLLVL.

J is TRBJ2-6 and V is TRBV30; 9 positions agree with TRBD1. CDR1 is GTSNPN, CDR2 SVGIG, per germline (reference sequence). The CDR3 runs 17 residues. J lost 0 bases, V lost 5 bases, and 8 bases had no gene match. DNA of the CDR3: TGTGCCTGGTCCCGACAGGGGGGGATCTCTGGGGCCAACGTCCTGACTTTC. This codes for CAWSRQGGISGANVLTF.

CDR3 nucleotide sequence: TGTGCCTGGAGTAGCGGGGGGGCTTTATGGCAGTTCTTC. This encodes CAWSSGGALWQFF. The genes are TRBV30 and TRBJ2-1; 10 nucleotides agree with TRBD2. Germline assignment: CDR1 GTSNPN and CDR2 SVGIG (reference sequence). J lost 12 bases, V lost 2 bases, and 7 bases had no gene match. The CDR3 extends over 13 amino acids. The whole variable domain, remainder taken from reference TRBV30 and TRBJ2-1, is SQTIHQWPATLVQPVGSPLSLECTVEGTSNPNLYWYRQAAGRGLQLLFYSVGIGQISSEVPQNLSASRPQDRQFILSSKKLLLSDSGFYLCAWSSGGALWQFFGPGTRLTVL.